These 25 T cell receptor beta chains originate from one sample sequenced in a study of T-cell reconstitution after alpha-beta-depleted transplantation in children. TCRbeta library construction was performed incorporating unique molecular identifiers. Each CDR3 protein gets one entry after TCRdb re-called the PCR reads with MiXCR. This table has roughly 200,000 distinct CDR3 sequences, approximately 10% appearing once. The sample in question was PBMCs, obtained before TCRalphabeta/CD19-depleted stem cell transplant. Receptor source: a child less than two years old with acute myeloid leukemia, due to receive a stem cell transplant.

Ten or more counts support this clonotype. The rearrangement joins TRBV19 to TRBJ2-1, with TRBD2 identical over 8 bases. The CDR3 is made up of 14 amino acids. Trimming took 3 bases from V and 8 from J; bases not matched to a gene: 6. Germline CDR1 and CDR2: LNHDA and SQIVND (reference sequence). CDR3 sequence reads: CASSIREGRYEQFF. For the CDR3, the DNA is TGTGCCAGTAGTATCCGGGAGGGCCGGTATGAGCAGTTCTTC.

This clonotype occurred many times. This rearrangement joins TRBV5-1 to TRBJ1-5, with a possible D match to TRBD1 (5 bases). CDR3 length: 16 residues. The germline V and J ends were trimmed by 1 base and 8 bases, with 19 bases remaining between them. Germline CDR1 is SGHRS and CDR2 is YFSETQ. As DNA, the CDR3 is TGCGCCAGCAGCTTGACGGGTTCGGGGGAGTACGAGCCCCAGCATTTT. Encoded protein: CASSLTGSGEYEPQHF.

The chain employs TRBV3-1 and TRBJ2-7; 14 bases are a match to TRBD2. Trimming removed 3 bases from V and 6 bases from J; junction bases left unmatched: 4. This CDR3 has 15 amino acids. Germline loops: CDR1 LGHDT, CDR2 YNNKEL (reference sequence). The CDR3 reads CASSQGLAGVGEQYF. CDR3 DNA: TGTGCCAGCAGCCAGGGACTAGCGGGAGTTGGCGAGCAGTACTTC.

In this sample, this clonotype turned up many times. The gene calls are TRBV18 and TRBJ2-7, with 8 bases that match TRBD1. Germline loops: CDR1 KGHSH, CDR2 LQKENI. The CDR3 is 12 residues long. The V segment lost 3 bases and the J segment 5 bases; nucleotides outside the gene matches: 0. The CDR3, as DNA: TGTGCCAGCTCACCGGACAGGGACGAGCAGTACTTC. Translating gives CASSPDRDEQYF. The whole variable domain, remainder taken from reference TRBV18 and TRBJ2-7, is NAGVMQNPRHLVRRRGQEARLRCSPMKGHSHVYWYRQLPEEGLKFMVYLQKENIIDESGMPKERFSAEFPKEGPSILRIQQVVRGDSAAYFCASSPDRDEQYFGPGTRLTVT.

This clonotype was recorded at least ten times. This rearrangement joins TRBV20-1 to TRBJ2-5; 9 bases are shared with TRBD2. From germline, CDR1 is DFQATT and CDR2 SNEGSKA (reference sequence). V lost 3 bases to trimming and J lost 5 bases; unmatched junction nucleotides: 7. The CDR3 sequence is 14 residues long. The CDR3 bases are TGCAGTGCTAGTGGAAGCGGGAGGCGGGAGACCCAGTACTTC. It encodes CSASGSGRRETQYF.

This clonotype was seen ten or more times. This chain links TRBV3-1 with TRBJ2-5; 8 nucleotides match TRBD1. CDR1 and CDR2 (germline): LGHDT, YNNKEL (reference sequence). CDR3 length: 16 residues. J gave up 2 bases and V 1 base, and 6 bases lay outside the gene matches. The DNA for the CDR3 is TGTGCCAGCAGCCAAGTTAGGACAGGGCCTCAAGAGACCCAGTACTTC. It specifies CASSQVRTGPQETQYF.

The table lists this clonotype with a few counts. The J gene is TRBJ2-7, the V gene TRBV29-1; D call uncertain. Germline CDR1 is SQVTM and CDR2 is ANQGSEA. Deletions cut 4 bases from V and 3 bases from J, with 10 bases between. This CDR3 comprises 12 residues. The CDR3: CSVARSNYEQYF. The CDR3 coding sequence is TGCAGCGTTGCGCGCAGCAACTACGAGCAGTACTTC.

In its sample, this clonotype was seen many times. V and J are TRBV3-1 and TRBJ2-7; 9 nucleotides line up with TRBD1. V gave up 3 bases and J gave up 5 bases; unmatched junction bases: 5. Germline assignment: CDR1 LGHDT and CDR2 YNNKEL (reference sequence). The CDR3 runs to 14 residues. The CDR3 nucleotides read TGTGCCAGCAGCCAGGGGACAGGGAACCACGAGCAGTACTTC. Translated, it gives CASSQGTGNHEQYF.

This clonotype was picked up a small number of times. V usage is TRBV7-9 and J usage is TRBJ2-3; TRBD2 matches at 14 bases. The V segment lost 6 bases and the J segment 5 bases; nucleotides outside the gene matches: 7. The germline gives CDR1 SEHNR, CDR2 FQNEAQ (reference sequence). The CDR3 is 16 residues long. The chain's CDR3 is CASRPGLAGEGDTQYF. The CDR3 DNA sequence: TGTGCCAGCAGACCGGGACTAGCGGGAGAGGGAGATACGCAGTATTTT.

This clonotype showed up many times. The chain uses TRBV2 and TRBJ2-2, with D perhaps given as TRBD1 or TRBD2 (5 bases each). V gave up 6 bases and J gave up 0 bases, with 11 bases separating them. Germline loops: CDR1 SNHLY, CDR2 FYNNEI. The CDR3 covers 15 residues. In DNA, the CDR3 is TGTGCCAGCAGATTCCGGGACGCGAACACCGGGGAGCTGTTTTTT. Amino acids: CASRFRDANTGELFF.

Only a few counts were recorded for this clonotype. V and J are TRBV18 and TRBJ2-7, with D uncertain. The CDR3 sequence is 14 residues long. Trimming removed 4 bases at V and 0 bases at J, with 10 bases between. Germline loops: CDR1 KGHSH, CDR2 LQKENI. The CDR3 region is CASSRARSSYEQYF. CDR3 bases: TGTGCCAGCTCACGGGCCCGGAGCTCCTACGAGCAGTACTTC.

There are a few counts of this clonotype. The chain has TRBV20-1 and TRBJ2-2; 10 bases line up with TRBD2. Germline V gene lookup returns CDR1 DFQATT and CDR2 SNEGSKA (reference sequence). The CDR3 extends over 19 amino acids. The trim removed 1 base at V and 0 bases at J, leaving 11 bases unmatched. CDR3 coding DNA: TGCAGTGCTAGAGCTGGTTTAGCGGGGGGCCGGGCGAACACCGGGGAGCTGTTTTTT. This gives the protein CSARAGLAGGRANTGELFF.

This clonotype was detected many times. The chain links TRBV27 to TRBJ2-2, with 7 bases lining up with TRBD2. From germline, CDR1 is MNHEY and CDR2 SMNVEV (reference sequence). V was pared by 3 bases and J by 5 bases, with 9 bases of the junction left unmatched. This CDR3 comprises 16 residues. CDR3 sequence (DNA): TGTGCCAGCAGTTTTACTCCGGGGGGAAATACCGGGGAGCTGTTTTTT. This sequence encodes CASSFTPGGNTGELFF.

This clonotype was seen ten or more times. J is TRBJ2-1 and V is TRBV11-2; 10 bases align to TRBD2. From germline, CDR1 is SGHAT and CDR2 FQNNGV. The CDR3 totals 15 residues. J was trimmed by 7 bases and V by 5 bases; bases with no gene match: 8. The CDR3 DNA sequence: TGTGCCAGCAGCCCCGGGCTAGCGGGAGCTAATGAGCAGTTCTTC. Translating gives CASSPGLAGANEQFF. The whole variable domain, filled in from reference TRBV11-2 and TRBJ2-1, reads EAGVAQSPRYKIIEKRQSVAFWCNPISGHATLYWYQQILGQGPKLLIQFQNNGVVDDSQLPKDRFSAERLKGVDSTLKIQPAKLEDSAVYLCASSPGLAGANEQFFGPGTRLTVL.

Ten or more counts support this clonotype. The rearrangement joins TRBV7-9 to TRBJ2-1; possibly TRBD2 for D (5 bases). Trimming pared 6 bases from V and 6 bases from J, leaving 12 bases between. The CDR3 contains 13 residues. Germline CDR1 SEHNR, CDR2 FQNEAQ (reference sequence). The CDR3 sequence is CASSRDFANEQFF. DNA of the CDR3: TGTGCCAGCAGTCGGGATTTCGCCAATGAGCAGTTCTTC.

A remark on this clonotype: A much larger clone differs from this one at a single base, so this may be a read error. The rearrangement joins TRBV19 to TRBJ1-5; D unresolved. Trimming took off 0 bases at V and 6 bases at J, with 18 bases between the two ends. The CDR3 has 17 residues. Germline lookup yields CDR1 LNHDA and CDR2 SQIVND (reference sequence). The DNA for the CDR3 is TGTGCCAGTAGTATAGATAGAACGAGTCAGACGAGTCAGCCCCAGCATTTT. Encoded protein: CASSIDRTSQTSQPQHF.

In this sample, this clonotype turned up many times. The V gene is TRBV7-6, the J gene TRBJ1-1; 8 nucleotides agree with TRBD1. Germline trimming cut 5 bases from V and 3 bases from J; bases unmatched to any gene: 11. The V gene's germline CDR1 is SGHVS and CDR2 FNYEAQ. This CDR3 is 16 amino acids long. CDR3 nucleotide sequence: TGTGCCAGCAGCCGTATACTGACAGGGGAGGACACTGAAGCTTTCTTT. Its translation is CASSRILTGEDTEAFF.

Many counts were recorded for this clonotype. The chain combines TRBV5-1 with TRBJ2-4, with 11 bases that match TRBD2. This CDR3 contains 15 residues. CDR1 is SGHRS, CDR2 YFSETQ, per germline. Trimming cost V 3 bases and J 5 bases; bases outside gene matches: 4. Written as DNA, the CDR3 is TGCGCCAGCAGCTGGGGGGGACTAGCGGAAAACATTCAGTACTTC. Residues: CASSWGGLAENIQYF. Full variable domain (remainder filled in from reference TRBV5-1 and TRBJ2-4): KAGVTQTPRYLIKTRGQQVTLSCSPISGHRSVSWYQQTPGQGLQFLFEYFSETQRNKGNFPGRFSGRQFSNSRSEMNVSTLELGDSALYLCASSWGGLAENIQYFGAGTRLSVL.

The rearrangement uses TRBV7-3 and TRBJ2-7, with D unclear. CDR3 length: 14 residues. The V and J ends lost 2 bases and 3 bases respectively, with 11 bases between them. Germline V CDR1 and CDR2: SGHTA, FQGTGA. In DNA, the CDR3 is TGTGCCAGCAGCTTAGTAGGACCGAACTACGAGCAGTACTTC. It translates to CASSLVGPNYEQYF.

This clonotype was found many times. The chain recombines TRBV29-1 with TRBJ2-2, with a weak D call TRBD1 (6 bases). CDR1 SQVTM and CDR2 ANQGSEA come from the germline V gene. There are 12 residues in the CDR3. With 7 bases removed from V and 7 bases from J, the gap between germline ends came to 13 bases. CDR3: CSALPGHGELFF. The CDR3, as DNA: TGCAGCGCTTTACCGGGACACGGGGAGCTGTTTTTT.

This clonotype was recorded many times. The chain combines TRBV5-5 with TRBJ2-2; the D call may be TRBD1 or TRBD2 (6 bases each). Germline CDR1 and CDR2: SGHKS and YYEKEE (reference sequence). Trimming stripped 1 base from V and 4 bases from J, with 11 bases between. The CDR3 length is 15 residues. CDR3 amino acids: CASSLPGAGTGELFF. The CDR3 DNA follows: TGTGCCAGCAGCTTGCCGGGGGCGGGCACCGGGGAGCTGTTTTTT.

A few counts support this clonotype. CDR3 in amino acids: CAWSVREGQPQHF. The CDR3 nucleotides read TGTGCCTGGAGTGTCAGGGAGGGCCAGCCCCAGCATTTT. The chain is built from TRBV30 and TRBJ1-5; D is perhaps TRBD1 (5 bases). This CDR3 has 13 residues. Trimming stripped 0 bases from V and 7 bases from J, with 10 bases between. Germline lookup yields CDR1 GTSNPN and CDR2 SVGIG (reference sequence).

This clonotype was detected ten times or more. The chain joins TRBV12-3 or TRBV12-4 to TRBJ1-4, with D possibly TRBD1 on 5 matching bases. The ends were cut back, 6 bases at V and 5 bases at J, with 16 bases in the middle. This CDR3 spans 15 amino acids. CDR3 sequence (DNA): TGTGCCAGCAGGGCCGAGACAGCGGGGAATGAAAAACTGTTTTTT. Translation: CASRAETAGNEKLFF.

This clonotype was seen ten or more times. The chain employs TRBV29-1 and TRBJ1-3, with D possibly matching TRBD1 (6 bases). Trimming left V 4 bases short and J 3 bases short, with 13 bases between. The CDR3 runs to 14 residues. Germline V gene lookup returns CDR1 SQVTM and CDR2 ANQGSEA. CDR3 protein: CSVVSGADGNTIYF. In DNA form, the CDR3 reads TGCAGCGTTGTGTCAGGGGCCGATGGAAACACCATATATTTT.

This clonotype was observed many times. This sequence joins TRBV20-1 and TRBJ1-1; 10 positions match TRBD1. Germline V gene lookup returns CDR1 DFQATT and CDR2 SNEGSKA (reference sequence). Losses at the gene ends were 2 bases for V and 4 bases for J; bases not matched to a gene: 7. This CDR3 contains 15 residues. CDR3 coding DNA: TGCAGTGCTAGACGGTCGGGACAGGGGTCCACTGAAGCTTTCTTT. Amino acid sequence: CSARRSGQGSTEAFF.